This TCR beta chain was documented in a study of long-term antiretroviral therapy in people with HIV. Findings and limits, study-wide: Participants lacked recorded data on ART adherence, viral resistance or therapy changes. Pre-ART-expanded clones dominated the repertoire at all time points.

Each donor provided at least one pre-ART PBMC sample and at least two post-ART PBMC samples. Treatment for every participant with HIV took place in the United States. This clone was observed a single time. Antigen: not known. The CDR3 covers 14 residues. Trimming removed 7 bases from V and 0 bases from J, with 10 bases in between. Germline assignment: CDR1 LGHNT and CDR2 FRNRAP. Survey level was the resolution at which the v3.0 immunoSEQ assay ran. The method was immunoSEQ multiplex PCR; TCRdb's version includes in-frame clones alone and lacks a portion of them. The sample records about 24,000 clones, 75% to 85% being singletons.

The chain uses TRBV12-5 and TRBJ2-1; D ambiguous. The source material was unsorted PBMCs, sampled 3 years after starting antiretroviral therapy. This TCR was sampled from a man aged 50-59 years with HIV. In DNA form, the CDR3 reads TGTGCTAGTGCCTCGGCGAGCTCCTACAATGAGCAGTTCTTC. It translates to CASASASSYNEQFF.